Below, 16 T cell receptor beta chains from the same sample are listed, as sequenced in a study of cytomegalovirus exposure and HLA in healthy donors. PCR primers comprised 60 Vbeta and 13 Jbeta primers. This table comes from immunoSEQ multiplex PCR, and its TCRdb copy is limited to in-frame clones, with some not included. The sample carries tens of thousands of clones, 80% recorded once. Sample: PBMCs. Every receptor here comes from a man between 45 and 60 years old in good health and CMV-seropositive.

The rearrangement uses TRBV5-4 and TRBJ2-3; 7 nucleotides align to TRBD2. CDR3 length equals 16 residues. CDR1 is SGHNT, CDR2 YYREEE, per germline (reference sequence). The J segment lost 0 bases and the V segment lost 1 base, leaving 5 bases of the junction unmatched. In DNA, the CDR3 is TGTGCCAGCAGCTTGAGGGACTATCCTAGCACAGATACGCAGTATTTT. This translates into CASSLRDYPSTDTQYF.

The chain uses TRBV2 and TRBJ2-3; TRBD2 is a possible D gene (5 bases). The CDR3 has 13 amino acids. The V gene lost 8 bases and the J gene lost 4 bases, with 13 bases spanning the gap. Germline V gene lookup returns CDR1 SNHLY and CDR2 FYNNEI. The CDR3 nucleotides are TGTGCCAGCGGAGGTCCCGGGCCAGATACGCAGTATTTT. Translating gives CASGGPGPDTQYF.

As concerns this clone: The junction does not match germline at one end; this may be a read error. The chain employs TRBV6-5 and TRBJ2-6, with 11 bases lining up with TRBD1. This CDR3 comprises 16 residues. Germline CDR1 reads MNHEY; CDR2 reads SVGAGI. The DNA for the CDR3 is TGTGCCAGCAGTTACGGACAGGGGGCTGGGGCCAACGGCCTGACTTTC. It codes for CASSYGQGAGANGLTF.

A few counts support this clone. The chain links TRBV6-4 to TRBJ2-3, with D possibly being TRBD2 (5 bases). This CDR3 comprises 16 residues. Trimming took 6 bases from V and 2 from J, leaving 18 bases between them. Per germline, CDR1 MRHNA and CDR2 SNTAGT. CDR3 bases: TGTGCCAGCAGGGGAAAGGACTTCAAGGACACAGATACGCAGTATTTT. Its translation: CASRGKDFKDTDTQYF.

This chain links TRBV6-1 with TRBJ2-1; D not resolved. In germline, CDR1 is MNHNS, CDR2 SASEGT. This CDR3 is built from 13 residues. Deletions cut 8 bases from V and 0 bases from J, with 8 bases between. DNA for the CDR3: TGTGCCAGCGGAGAGTTCTCCTACAATGAGCAGTTCTTC. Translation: CASGEFSYNEQFF.

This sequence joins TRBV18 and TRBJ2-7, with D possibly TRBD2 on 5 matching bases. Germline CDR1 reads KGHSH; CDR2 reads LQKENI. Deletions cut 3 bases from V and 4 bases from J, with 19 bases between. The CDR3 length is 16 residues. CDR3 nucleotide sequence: TGTGCCAGCTCACCTTTGGAGTTGGAGGTAGGGTACGAGCAGTACTTC. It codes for CASSPLELEVGYEQYF.

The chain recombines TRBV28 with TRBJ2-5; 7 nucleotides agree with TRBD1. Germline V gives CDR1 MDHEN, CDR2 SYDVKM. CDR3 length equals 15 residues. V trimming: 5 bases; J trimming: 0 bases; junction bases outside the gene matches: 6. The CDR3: CASSLTGADQETQYF. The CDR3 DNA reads TGTGCCAGCAGTCTTACAGGGGCTGACCAAGAGACCCAGTACTTC.

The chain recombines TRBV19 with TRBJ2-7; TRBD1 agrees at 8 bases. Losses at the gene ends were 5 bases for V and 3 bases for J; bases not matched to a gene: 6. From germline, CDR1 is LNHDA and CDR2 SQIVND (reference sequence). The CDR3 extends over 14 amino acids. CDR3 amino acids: CASSLRTGNYEQYF. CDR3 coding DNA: TGTGCCAGTAGTCTTCGGACAGGGAACTACGAGCAGTACTTC.

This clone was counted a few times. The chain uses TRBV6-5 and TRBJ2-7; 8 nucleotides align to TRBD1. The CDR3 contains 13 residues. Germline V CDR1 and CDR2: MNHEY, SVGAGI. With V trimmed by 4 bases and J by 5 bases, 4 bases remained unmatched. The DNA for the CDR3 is TGTGCCAGCAGTTCGACAGGGGCCAACGAGCAGTACTTC. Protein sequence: CASSSTGANEQYF.

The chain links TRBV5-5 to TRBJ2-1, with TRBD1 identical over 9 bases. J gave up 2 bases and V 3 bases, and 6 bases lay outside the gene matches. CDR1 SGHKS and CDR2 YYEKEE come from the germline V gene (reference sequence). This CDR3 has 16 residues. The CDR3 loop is CASSSGTGRTYNEQFF. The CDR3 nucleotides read TGTGCCAGCAGCTCCGGGACAGGGAGAACCTACAATGAGCAGTTCTTC.

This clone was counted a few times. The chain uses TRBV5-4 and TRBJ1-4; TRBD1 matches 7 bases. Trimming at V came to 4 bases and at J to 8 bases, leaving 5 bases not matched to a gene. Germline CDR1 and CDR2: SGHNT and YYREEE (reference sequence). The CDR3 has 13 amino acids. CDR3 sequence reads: CASSGTAREKLFF. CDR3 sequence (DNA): TGTGCCAGCAGCGGGACAGCTAGGGAAAAACTGTTTTTT. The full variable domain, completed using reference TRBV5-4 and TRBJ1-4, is ETGVTQSPTHLIKTRGQQVTLRCSSQSGHNTVSWYQQALGQGPQFIFQYYREEENGRGNFPPRFSGLQFPNYSSELNVNALELDDSALYLCASSGTAREKLFFGSGTQLSVL.

Here the CDR3 DNA reads TGCGCCAGCAGCTCGATGACTAGCGGGAGTACAGATACGCAGTATTTT. It yields the protein CASSSMTSGSTDTQYF. This chain joins TRBV5-1 and TRBJ2-3, with 12 bases that match TRBD2. Germline V gene data show CDR1 as SGHRS and CDR2 as YFSETQ. The CDR3 runs to 16 residues. The trim removed 3 bases at V and 3 bases at J, leaving 5 bases unmatched.

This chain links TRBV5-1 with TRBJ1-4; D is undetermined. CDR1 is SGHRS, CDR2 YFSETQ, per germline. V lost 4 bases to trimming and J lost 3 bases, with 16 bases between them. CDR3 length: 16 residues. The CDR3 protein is CASSPASGRANEKLFF. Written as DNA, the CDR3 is TGCGCCAGCAGCCCGGCCTCGGGGAGGGCTAATGAAAAACTGTTTTTT.

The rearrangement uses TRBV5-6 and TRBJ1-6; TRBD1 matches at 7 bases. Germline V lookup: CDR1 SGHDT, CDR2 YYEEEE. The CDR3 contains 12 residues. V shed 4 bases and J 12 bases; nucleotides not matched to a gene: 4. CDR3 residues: CASSSTGVPLHF. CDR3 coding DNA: TGTGCCAGCAGCAGCACAGGGGTACCCCTCCACTTT.

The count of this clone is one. The CDR3 DNA reads as TGTGTGGCAGGTCAAAATGAGCAGTTCTTC. Translated: CVAGQNEQFF. This chain uses TRBV30 with TRBJ2-1; the D is unclear. This CDR3 is built from 10 residues. The germline CDR1 and CDR2 sequences are GTSNPN and SVGIG (reference sequence).

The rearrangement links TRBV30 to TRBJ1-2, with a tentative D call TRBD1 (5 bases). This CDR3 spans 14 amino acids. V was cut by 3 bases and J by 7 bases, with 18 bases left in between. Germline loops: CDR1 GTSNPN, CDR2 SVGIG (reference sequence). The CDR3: CAWSDRTTGGGYTF. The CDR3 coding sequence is TGTGCCTGGAGCGATCGGACAACCGGGGGTGGCTACACCTTC.